These 9 T cell receptor beta chains share one sample of origin, sequenced in a study of blood T cell repertoires in COVID-19. Data came from immunoSEQ multiplex PCR; TCRdb stores just in-frame clones and leaves some out. The sample yields about 260,000 clones, 70% to 85% seen once. Sequencing was performed on peripheral blood. Receptors were obtained from an elderly woman with acute or convalescent COVID-19.

This clone occurred once. V is TRBV27 and J is TRBJ1-2; D gene ambiguous. Trimming shortened V by 2 bases and J by 4 bases, and 14 bases separated the two germline ends. The germline V gene has CDR1 MNHEY and CDR2 SMNVEV (reference sequence). The CDR3 covers 15 residues. As DNA, the CDR3 is TGTGCCAGCAGTTTAGCAGGTTCGGCCGTCTATGGCTACACCTTC. The encoded protein is CASSLAGSAVYGYTF.

The chain employs TRBV27 and TRBJ1-5; TRBD1 aligns across 10 bases. Germline V gene lookup returns CDR1 MNHEY and CDR2 SMNVEV (reference sequence). After removal of 6 bases from V and 3 bases from J, the junction contained 8 bases not matched to a gene. The CDR3 covers 16 residues. CDR3 nucleotides: TGTGCCAGCAGGCCTGGGACAGGGGCTCACAATCAGCCCCAGCATTTT. Encoded protein: CASRPGTGAHNQPQHF.

The chain links TRBV10-3 to TRBJ2-7; D ambiguous. The germline V gene encodes CDR1 ENHRY and CDR2 SYGVKD. The CDR3 sequence is 11 residues long. V was shortened by 0 bases and J by 8 bases, with 5 bases between the two germline ends. CDR3 region: CAISESAKQYF. CDR3 in DNA: TGTGCCATCAGTGAGTCGGCAAAGCAGTACTTC.

This clone was recorded once. The chain recombines TRBV5-8 with TRBJ2-5, with D perhaps matching TRBD1 (5 bases). From germline, CDR1 is SGHTS and CDR2 YDEGEE. V lost 4 bases, J lost 3 bases, and 7 bases lay in between. The CDR3 runs 12 residues. CDR3 amino acids: CASSGREETQYF. DNA of the CDR3: TGTGCCAGCAGCGGCAGGGAAGAGACCCAGTACTTC.

This clone was detected only once. The rearrangement links TRBV6-5 to TRBJ2-2; D perhaps matches TRBD2 (6 bases). Deletions cut 1 base from V and 4 bases from J, with 10 bases between. Germline V gene sequence: CDR1 MNHEY, CDR2 SVGAGI. The CDR3 contains 15 residues. CDR3 region: CASSYWRGGTGELFF. The CDR3 DNA follows: TGTGCCAGCAGTTACTGGAGGGGCGGCACCGGGGAGCTGTTTTTT.

This clone has just one count. The chain uses TRBV19 and TRBJ1-5, with 7 nucleotides matching TRBD1. Per the germline V gene, CDR1 is LNHDA and CDR2 is SQIVND (reference sequence). The junction had 3 bases not matched to a gene; V was cut back by 4 bases and J by 0 bases. The CDR3 sequence is 15 residues long. Here the CDR3 reads CASSTGTVSNQPQHF. CDR3 DNA sequence: TGTGCCAGTAGTACTGGGACAGTTAGCAATCAGCCCCAGCATTTT.

This clone was seen a handful of times. J is TRBJ1-6 and V is TRBV6-5; 7 bases are a match to TRBD1. The V segment lost 6 bases and the J segment 7 bases; nucleotides outside the gene matches: 6. This CDR3 contains 14 residues. Looked up from germline, CDR1 is MNHEY and CDR2 is SVGAGI. CDR3 region: CASRIGQANSPLHF. Written as DNA, the CDR3 is TGTGCCAGCAGAATAGGACAGGCGAATTCACCCCTCCACTTT.

This clone was picked up a small number of times. J is TRBJ2-5 and V is TRBV6-2 or TRBV6-3, with 10 bases matching TRBD2. CDR1 and CDR2 from the germline V gene are MNHEY and SVGEGT. This CDR3 region has 18 residues. V gave up 2 bases and J gave up 4 bases; unmatched junction bases: 13. The CDR3 is CASSYGTSGAPRGETQYF. CDR3 sequence (DNA): TGTGCCAGCAGTTACGGAACTAGCGGGGCTCCCCGGGGAGAGACCCAGTACTTC.

This chain joins TRBV3-1 (or the pseudogene TRBV3-2) and TRBJ1-6; D remains unclear. CDR1 is LGHDT, CDR2 YNNKEL, per germline (reference sequence). Trimming removed 1 base at V and 6 bases at J, with 7 bases between. The CDR3 length is 14 residues. The CDR3 DNA is TGTGCCAGCAGCCAAGCAGTATCTAATTCACCCCTCCACTTT. This gives the protein CASSQAVSNSPLHF.